This T cell receptor (beta chain) comes out of a study of T cell responses to AZD1222 COVID-19 vaccine (dated by TCRdb to the early 2020s). The study in broad terms: TCR sequencing covered more than 230 trial participants: 200 to 220 given two doses of AZD1222 and approximately 26 given two doses of MenACWY control vaccine. Trial participants were enrolled by age into subgroups of 18-55, 56-69 and 70-plus years, and around 150, 29 and 61 TCR-sequenced participants, respectively, were included in these subgroups.

The CDR3 regions of human TCRbeta chains were analyzed by immunosequencing. The study's processing was this. TCRs in the repertoires were matched against a reference library of SARS-CoV-2-specific TCRs that had been generated with the MIRA antigen-specificity platform. Breadth meant the fraction of unique TCRs that were SARS-CoV-2-associated, whereas depth meant the fraction of total T cells that were SARS-CoV-2-associated. Using the MIRA data, each spike-specific TCR was mapped to the spike region that the TCR reacts to and placed in a CD4 or CD8 class. Log10-transformed breadth and depth values were compared by one-way ANOVA with Sidak's multiple comparisons tests. TCRdb carries this immuneACCESS record with in-frame sequences only. Its versions omit some clonotypes, under half of them owing to an unresolved V gene in the studies checked, with the rest unexplained. D and trimming were read from the DNA, whereas the V and J calls and clone size are those reported in that table. The sample table holds approximately 150,000 clones, of which around 88% were seen once. 3% to 4% of the sample is in the top ten clones.

Cut back by 6 bases and 5 bases, the V and J ends lie 10 bases apart. Measured from the cysteine to the phenylalanine, the CDR3 is 13 residues long. Only the CDR3 part of the read is kept: 39 bases, read in frame from the first base. Notes on this clone: Its antigen remains unidentified. Qualities for individual bases were not recorded, and no much larger clone is one base off.

Results the study describes overall, beyond this receptor: After two AZD1222 doses, spike-specific TCR breadth and depth were significantly higher than at day 0 and than in MenACWY recipients. Vaccine-associated CD4 TCRs spanned the whole spike protein, with dominant responses in regions 160-218 and 743-854. Participants were mostly white British, with more females than males. The authors suggested clonal diversity may have been underestimated. No day 14 peak-response samples were available, so repertoires were characterized only after the peak T cell response. Epitopes outside the regions mutated in the B.1.351 and B.1.1.7 variants were reportedly recognized by nearly half of the unique spike-specific TCRs. Conclusions about previously exposed vaccinees are limited, since just five or six AZD1222 recipients were seropositive for SARS-CoV-2 at baseline. In the small 56-69-year group, the increase in depth fell short of significance, most likely because of low power.

According to the study, the label for this sample's time point signals: baseline before first vaccination. The treatment or condition label, as the study defines it: meningococcal conjugate vaccine given as trial control. Vaccinee samples were obtained from the UK trials COV001 and COV002, which included a single-blind randomized controlled phase 2/3 trial of AZD1222 (ChAdOx1 nCoV-19) in healthy adults. For TCRbeta chain sequencing, PBMC samples from trial participants were taken at day 0 and at day 28 after the second dose. The sample consisted of peripheral blood, taken on day 0 of MenACWY control vaccination. The sequence joins TRBV12-3 or TRBV12-4 to TRBJ2-2; no D gene call is confident. The sequence came from an adult in good health. The nucleotide sequence is TGTGCCAGCAGGGTAGATTTGACCGGGGAGCTGTTTTTT. Its translation reads: CASRVDLTGELFF.